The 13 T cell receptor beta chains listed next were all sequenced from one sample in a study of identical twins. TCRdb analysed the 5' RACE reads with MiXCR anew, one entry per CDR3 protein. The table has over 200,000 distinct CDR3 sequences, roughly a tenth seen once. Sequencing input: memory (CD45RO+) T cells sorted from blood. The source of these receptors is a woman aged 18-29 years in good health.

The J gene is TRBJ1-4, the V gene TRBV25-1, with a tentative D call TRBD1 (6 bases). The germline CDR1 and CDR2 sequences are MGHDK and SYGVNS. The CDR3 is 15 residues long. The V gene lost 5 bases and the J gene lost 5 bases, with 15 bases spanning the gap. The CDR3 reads CASSPTGGENEKLFF. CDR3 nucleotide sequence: TGTGCCAGCAGTCCGACAGGAGGCGAGAATGAAAAACTGTTTTTT. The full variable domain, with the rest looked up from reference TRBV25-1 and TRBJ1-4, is EADIYQTPRYLVIGTGKKITLECSQTMGHDKMYWYQQDPGMELHLIHYSYGVNSTEKGDLSSESTVSRIRTEHFPLTLESARPSHTSQYLCASSPTGGENEKLFFGSGTQLSVL.

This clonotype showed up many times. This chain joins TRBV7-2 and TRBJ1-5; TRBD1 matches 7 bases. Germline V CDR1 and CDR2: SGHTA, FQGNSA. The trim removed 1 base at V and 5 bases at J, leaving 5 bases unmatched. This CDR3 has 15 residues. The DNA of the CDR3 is TGTGCCAGCAGCTTAGTATCGGGACAGTATCAGCCCCAGCATTTT. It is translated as CASSLVSGQYQPQHF.

The CDR3 protein is CASSPGTGTGEAGLFF. The CDR3 DNA reads as TGTGCCAGCAGTCCAGGGACGGGGACAGGGGAGGCAGGACTGTTTTTT. The gene calls are TRBV7-2 and TRBJ1-4; 10 bases agree with TRBD1. There are 16 residues in the CDR3. The germline CDR1 and CDR2 sequences are SGHTA and FQGNSA. V gave up 6 bases and J gave up 13 bases; unmatched junction bases: 17.

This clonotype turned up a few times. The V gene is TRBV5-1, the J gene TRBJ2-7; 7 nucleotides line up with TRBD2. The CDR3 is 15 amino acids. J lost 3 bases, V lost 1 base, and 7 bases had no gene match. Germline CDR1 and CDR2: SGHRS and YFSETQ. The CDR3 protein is CASSLWAGAVYEQYF. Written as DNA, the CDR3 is TGCGCCAGCAGCTTGTGGGCGGGAGCTGTCTACGAGCAGTACTTC.

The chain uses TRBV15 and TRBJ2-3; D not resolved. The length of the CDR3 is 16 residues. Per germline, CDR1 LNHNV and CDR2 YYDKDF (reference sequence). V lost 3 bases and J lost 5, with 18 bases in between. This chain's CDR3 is CATSRHGAEGQDTQYF. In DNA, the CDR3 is TGTGCCACCAGCAGGCATGGCGCGGAAGGGCAAGATACGCAGTATTTT.

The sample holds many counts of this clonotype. The CDR3 bases are TGTGCCAGCAGTTACCGGAGGGGAGGGGCAGGTGAAGCTTTCTTT. This translates into CASSYRRGGAGEAFF. This sequence joins TRBV6-5 and TRBJ1-1, with D possibly matching TRBD1 (5 bases). Looked up from germline, CDR1 is MNHEY and CDR2 is SVGAGI. The V end was cut by 2 bases, the J end by 7 bases, with 17 bases between. The CDR3 consists of 15 residues.

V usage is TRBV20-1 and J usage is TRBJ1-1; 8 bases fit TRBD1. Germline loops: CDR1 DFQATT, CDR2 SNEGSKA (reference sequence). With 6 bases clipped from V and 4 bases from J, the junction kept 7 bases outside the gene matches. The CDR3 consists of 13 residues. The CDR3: CSALSRGLTEAFF. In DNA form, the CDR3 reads TGCAGTGCCCTCAGCAGGGGGCTCACTGAAGCTTTCTTT.

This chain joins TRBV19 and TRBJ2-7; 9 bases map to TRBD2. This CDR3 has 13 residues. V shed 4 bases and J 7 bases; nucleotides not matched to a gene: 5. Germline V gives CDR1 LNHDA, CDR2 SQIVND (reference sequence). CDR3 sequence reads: CASSTSGKGEQYF. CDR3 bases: TGTGCCAGTAGTACTAGCGGGAAGGGTGAGCAGTACTTC.

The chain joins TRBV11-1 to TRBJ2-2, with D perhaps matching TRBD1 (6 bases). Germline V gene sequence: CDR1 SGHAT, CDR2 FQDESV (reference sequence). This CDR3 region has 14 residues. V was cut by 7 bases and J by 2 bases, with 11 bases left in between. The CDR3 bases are TGTGCCAGCACCGACGGGACAAACACCGGGGAGCTGTTTTTT. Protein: CASTDGTNTGELFF.

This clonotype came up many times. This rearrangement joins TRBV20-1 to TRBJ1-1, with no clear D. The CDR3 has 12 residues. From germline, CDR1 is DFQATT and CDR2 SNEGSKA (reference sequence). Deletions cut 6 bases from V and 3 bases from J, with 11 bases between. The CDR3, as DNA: TGCAGTGCCCCGGGCCGACACACTGAAGCTTTCTTT. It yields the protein CSAPGRHTEAFF.

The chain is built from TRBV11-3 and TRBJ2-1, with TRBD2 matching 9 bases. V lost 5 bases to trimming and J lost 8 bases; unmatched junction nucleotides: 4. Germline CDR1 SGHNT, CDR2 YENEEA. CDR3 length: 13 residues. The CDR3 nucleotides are TGTGCCAGCAGCGCGAGCGGGGGGTATGAGCAGTTCTTC. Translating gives CASSASGGYEQFF.

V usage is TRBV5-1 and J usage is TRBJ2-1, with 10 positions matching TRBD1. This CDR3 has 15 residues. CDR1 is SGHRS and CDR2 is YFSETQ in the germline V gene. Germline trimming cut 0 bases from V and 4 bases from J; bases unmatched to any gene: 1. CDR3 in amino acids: CASSLAGQGYNEQFF. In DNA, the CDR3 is TGCGCCAGCAGCTTGGCGGGACAGGGGTACAATGAGCAGTTCTTC.

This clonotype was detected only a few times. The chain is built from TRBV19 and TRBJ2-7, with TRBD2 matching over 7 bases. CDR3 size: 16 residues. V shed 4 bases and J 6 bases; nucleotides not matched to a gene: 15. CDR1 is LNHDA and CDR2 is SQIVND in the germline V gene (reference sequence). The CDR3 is CASSTGVNGLVSEQYF. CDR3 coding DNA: TGTGCCAGTAGTACCGGCGTGAACGGACTAGTTTCCGAGCAGTACTTC.